A selection of T cell receptor beta chains follows, all from one sample in a study of T cell responses to AZD1222 COVID-19 vaccine. TCRdb's copy holds only in-frame clones and misses some; the assay was immunoSEQ multiplex PCR. The data show roughly 200,000 clones, approximately 90% seen once. This material consisted of peripheral blood, taken 28 days after the second AZD1222 dose. The source is an adult who received the AZD1222 COVID-19 vaccine. Each CDR3 is given with its conserved first and last residue. The D gene is left open where the match is weak. Not every row has a clone size; where given, it reads once, few, many or a size class.

clone size,D gene,J gene,V gene,CDR3 length,CDR3 protein,CDR3 DNA
.,.,TRBJ2-5,TRBV11-2,15,CASSLPTRGGQTQYF,TGTGCCAGCAGCTTACCGACTAGGGGGGGCCAGACCCAGTACTTC
.,TRBD2,TRBJ2-3,TRBV7-3,15,CASSSLAGSTDTQYF,TGTGCCAGCAGCAGTCTAGCGGGGAGCACAGATACGCAGTATTTT
.,TRBD1,TRBJ2-1,TRBV4-1,15,CASSPTGTGVFEQFF,TGCGCCAGCAGCCCAACCGGGACAGGGGTATTTGAGCAGTTCTTC
.,.,TRBJ1-2,TRBV14,12,CASSQGAYGYTF,TGTGCCAGCAGCCAAGGGGCCTATGGCTACACCTTC
.,.,TRBJ1-1,TRBV18,14,CASSPPPQGSEAFF,TGTGCCAGCTCACCACCCCCACAGGGTTCTGAAGCTTTCTTT
.,TRBD2,TRBJ2-2,TRBV6-4,19,CASSDGASGRATGTGELFF,TGTGCCAGCAGTGACGGGGCTAGCGGGAGGGCGACCGGAACCGGGGAGCTGTTTTTT
.,.,TRBJ1-5,TRBV3-1/TRBV3-2,19,CASSQDPFPGLFVSGPQHF,TGTGCCAGCAGCCAAGATCCCTTCCCGGGGCTGTTCGTTTCGGGGCCCCAGCATTTT
.,.,TRBJ2-5,TRBV25-1,13,CAAAPRGGETQYF,TGTGCCGCAGCCCCCAGGGGGGGGGAGACCCAGTACTTC
.,TRBD1,TRBJ1-5,TRBV5-1,15,CASSLGQGAGRPQHF,TGCGCCAGCAGCCTGGGACAGGGGGCGGGTCGGCCCCAGCATTTT
.,TRBD1,TRBJ1-2,TRBV5-1,15,CASSDGTARSYGYTF,TGCGCCAGCAGCGACGGGACAGCTAGATCCTATGGCTACACCTTC
few,.,TRBJ2-1,TRBV19,15,CASMGLQFSYNEQFF,TGTGCCAGTATGGGACTGCAGTTCTCCTACAATGAGCAGTTCTTC
.,TRBD2,TRBJ2-1,TRBV7-2,16,CASSSPRTSGDNEQFF,TGTGCCAGCAGCTCCCCCCGGACTAGCGGGGACAATGAGCAGTTCTTC
.,.,TRBJ1-1,TRBV19,15,CASSIEDTPSTEAFF,TGTGCCAGTAGTATTGAGGACACCCCGAGCACTGAAGCTTTCTTT
.,.,TRBJ2-1,TRBV28,13,CASSTRGWNEQFF,TGTGCCAGCAGTACGCGGGGTTGGAATGAGCAGTTCTTC
.,TRBD2,TRBJ2-3,TRBV7-9,13,CASTSGSSDTQYF,TGTGCCAGTACTAGCGGGAGTTCAGATACGCAGTATTTT
.,.,TRBJ1-1,TRBV15,17,CATSRGMTGARNTEAFF,TGTGCCACCAGCAGAGGAATGACAGGAGCTAGAAACACTGAAGCTTTCTTT
.,TRBD1,TRBJ1-5,TRBV11-2,16,CASSTGDRAGNQPQHF,TGTGCCAGCAGCACCGGGGACAGGGCGGGCAATCAGCCCCAGCATTTT
.,.,TRBJ2-7,TRBV27,14,CASSLRVGEYEQYF,TGTGCCAGCAGTCTCAGGGTAGGAGAGTACGAGCAGTACTTC
.,.,TRBJ1-2,TRBV28,13,CASSLRGGAGYTF,TGTGCCAGCAGTTTAAGGGGGGGGGCTGGCTACACCTTC
.,TRBD2,TRBJ2-7,TRBV6-5,15,CASSALGEGYHEQYF,TGTGCCAGCAGCGCATTGGGGGAGGGGTACCACGAGCAGTACTTC
once,.,TRBJ1-1,TRBV27,17,CASSLNSPRNRNTEAFF,TGTGCCAGCAGTTTAAATAGCCCTCGGAATCGGAACACTGAAGCTTTCTTT
.,.,TRBJ2-1,TRBV5-5,11,CASTLGGKQFF,TGTGCCAGCACCCTAGGGGGAAAGCAGTTCTTC
.,TRBD1,TRBJ1-5,TRBV11-2,15,CASSQGDSGNQPQHF,TGTGCCAGCAGCCAAGGGGACAGCGGCAATCAGCCCCAGCATTTT
.,.,TRBJ1-5,TRBV18,15,CASSPPSLSNQPQHF,TGTGCCAGCTCACCACCGAGTCTCAGCAATCAGCCCCAGCATTTT
.,TRBD1,TRBJ2-7,TRBV3-1/TRBV3-2,17,CASSPSHGTALSYEQYF,TGTGCCAGCAGCCCCTCACATGGGACAGCGCTCTCCTACGAGCAGTACTTC
.,.,TRBJ1-2,TRBV7-8,12,CASSPRTRGYTF,TGTGCCAGCAGCCCTCGGACGCGAGGCTACACCTTC
.,TRBD2,TRBJ2-5,TRBV5-4,15,CASSLAPAGQETQYF,TGTGCCAGCAGCTTGGCCCCAGCGGGGCAAGAGACCCAGTACTTC
.,.,TRBJ2-1,TRBV7-2,12,CASSFRGNEQFF,TGTGCCAGCAGCTTCAGGGGCAATGAGCAGTTCTTC
few,.,TRBJ1-3,TRBV18,14,CASSPSGSGNTIYF,TGTGCCAGCTCACCCAGCGGCTCTGGAAACACCATATATTTT
.,.,TRBJ2-1,TRBV7-9,14,CASSLEISPNEQFF,TGTGCCAGCAGCTTAGAGATCAGCCCAAATGAGCAGTTCTTC
.,.,TRBJ1-2,TRBV15,17,CATSRDIGNRLTYGYTF,TGTGCCACCAGCAGAGATATTGGAAACAGACTAACCTATGGCTACACCTTC
once,.,TRBJ1-1,TRBV10-2,13,CASSENSNTEAFF,TGCGCCAGCAGTGAGAACAGTAACACTGAAGCTTTCTTT
few,TRBD2,TRBJ2-7,TRBV11-2,15,CASSLGLAAGYEQYF,TGTGCCAGCAGCTTAGGACTAGCGGCTGGGTACGAGCAGTACTTC
.,TRBD1,TRBJ2-7,TRBV14,14,CASSQVRGRGEQYF,TGTGCCAGCAGCCAAGTCAGGGGGCGCGGCGAGCAGTACTTC
once,.,TRBJ1-1,TRBV18,16,CASSPRGGPMNTEAFF,TGTGCCAGCTCACCACGGGGGGGCCCAATGAACACTGAAGCTTTCTTT
once,.,TRBJ2-1,TRBV9,14,CASSPTSIYNEQFF,TGTGCCAGCAGCCCTACTAGCATCTACAATGAGCAGTTCTTC
.,.,TRBJ1-5,TRBV30,13,CAWSVDSNQPQHF,TGTGCCTGGAGTGTAGACAGCAATCAGCCCCAGCATTTT
.,TRBD1,TRBJ2-1,TRBV6-4,14,CASSDDRGSDEQFF,TGTGCCAGCAGTGACGACAGGGGGAGCGATGAGCAGTTCTTC
once,.,TRBJ1-5,TRBV9,16,CASSPTGDLSNQPQHF,TGTGCCAGCAGCCCCACCGGGGACCTTAGCAATCAGCCCCAGCATTTT
.,.,TRBJ2-5,TRBV18,14,CASSPDVGQETQYF,TGTGCCAGCTCACCGGACGTCGGACAAGAGACCCAGTACTTC
.,TRBD1,TRBJ2-6,TRBV19,17,CASSKGQGESGANVLTF,TGTGCCAGTAGTAAAGGACAGGGAGAGTCTGGGGCCAACGTCCTGACTTTC
.,.,TRBJ1-5,TRBV30,14,CAWSVRGGGQPQHF,TGTGCCTGGAGTGTACGAGGTGGGGGTCAGCCCCAGCATTTT
.,TRBD2,TRBJ2-3,TRBV9,19,CASSPGTSGIREATDTQYF,TGTGCCAGCAGCCCTGGGACTAGCGGGATCCGTGAGGCAACAGATACGCAGTATTTT
.,.,TRBJ1-1,TRBV19,16,CASSIDGGYRTSEAFF,TGTGCCAGTAGTATAGATGGAGGCTACAGGACCTCTGAAGCTTTCTTT
.,.,TRBJ1-1,TRBV6-2/TRBV6-3,13,CASSYRVQAEAFF,TGTGCCAGCAGTTACCGCGTCCAAGCTGAAGCTTTCTTT
.,TRBD1,TRBJ1-2,TRBV19,17,CASSNLGQRLTNYGYTF,TGTGCCAGTAGTAACTTGGGACAGAGACTTACTAACTATGGCTACACCTTC
.,TRBD1,TRBJ1-2,TRBV6-2/TRBV6-3,14,CASSYLDRGNGYTF,TGTGCCAGCAGTTACTTGGACAGGGGAAATGGCTACACCTTC
.,.,TRBJ1-1,TRBV18,13,CASSPTPNSEAFF,TGTGCCAGCTCACCGACCCCTAACTCTGAAGCTTTCTTT
.,.,TRBJ1-4,TRBV5-1,13,CASSGVVGEKLFF,TGCGCCAGCAGCGGGGTAGTGGGGGAAAAACTGTTTTTT
.,.,TRBJ2-7,TRBV5-5,14,CASSPQPNYYEQYF,TGTGCCAGCAGCCCCCAACCGAACTACTACGAGCAGTACTTC
.,.,TRBJ2-6,TRBV6-6,16,CASSTNRVYGANVLTF,TGTGCCAGCAGTACGAACAGGGTCTATGGGGCCAACGTCCTGACTTTC
few,.,TRBJ2-7,TRBV5-1,13,CASSLMAGYEQYF,TGCGCCAGCAGCTTGATGGCAGGCTACGAGCAGTACTTC
.,.,TRBJ1-2,TRBV20-1,14,CSASPQGASYGYTF,TGCAGTGCTAGTCCCCAGGGCGCGTCGTATGGCTACACCTTC
.,.,TRBJ2-3,TRBV2,18,CASSVTRERRPVSDTQYF,TGTGCCAGCAGTGTAACGAGGGAGAGGAGGCCGGTTTCAGATACGCAGTATTTT
once,TRBD2,TRBJ2-3,TRBV5-8,17,CASSLTGLAGDTDTQYF,TGTGCCAGCAGCCTTACCGGACTAGCGGGAGACACAGATACGCAGTATTTT
.,.,TRBJ1-1,TRBV28,13,CATSQGRNTEAFF,TGTGCCACCTCCCAGGGTCGGAACACTGAAGCTTTCTTT
.,.,TRBJ2-7,TRBV27,14,CASSLSISSYEQYF,TGTGCCAGCAGTTTATCGATTAGCTCCTACGAGCAGTACTTC
.,.,TRBJ2-5,TRBV20-1,11,CSARRQETQYF,TGCAGTGCTAGACGTCAAGAGACCCAGTACTTC
.,.,TRBJ1-1,TRBV6-5,12,CASVTSNTEAFF,TGTGCCAGCGTGACATCCAACACTGAAGCTTTCTTT
.,TRBD2,TRBJ2-1,TRBV7-2,16,CASSLLTSSHTNEQFF,TGTGCCAGCAGCTTGTTGACTAGCTCCCACACCAATGAGCAGTTCTTC